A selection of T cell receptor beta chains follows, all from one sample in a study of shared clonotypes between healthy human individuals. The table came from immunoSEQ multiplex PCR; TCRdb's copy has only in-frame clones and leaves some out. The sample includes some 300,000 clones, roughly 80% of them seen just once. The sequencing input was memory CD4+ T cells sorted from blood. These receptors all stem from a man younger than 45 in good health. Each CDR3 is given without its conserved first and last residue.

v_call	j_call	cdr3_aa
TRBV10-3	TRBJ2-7	AISDGTSGSGVYEQY
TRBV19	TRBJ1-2	ASTPSGGANYGYT
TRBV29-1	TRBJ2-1	SAGRLAYNEQF
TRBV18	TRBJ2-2	ASSPWSQGDTGELF
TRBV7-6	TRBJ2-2	ASSLVRGNTGELF
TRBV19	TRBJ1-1	ASSVGRNTEAF
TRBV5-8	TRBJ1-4	ASSLTGWGEKLF
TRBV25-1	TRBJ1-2	ASSEGQVPGRGYGYT
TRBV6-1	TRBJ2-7	ASSLQVRYEQY
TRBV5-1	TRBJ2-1	ASSPPLLGNEQF
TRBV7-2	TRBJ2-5	ASSDSVGETQY
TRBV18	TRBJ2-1	ASSPRQQGGNEQF
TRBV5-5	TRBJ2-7	ASSTGPDYEFRGY
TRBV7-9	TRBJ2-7	ASSPRAGLAYEQY
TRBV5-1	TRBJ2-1	ASSLDASGTDEQF
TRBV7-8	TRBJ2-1	ASSLRDIYNEQF
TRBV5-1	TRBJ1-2	ASSTGTGNYGYT
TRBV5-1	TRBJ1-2	ASSQAVGGYGYT
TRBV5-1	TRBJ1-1	ASSSQGMNTEAF
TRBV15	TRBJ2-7	ATSRDPRTYEQY
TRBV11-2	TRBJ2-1	ASSLDPGPQREQF
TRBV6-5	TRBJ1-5	ASSRSGNQPQH